This entry is about one T cell receptor (beta chain). Time point here: persistent/refractory GD, antithyroid drugs over 5 years with positive TRAb. Isolated PBMC RNA provided the starting material for the TCR library. Sequencing libraries for TCR beta were prepared with iRepertoire HTBI primers and Arm-PCR of CDR3 regions. TCRdb fed the multiplex PCR reads into MiXCR, producing one record per CDR3 protein. The sample shows under 500,000 distinct CDR3 sequences, less than 25% of them seen only once. These data are taken from a study of regulatory T cells in long-lasting Graves disease. The sequence was collected from a female donor with Graves disease. The sample here was peripheral blood mononuclear cells (PBMCs), taken when the disease was refractory, from a patient treated with antithyroid drugs.

The DNA for the CDR3 is TGCGCCAGCAGCCAAGAAAGCGGGATGGGCACCGGGGAGCTGTTTTTT. As protein: CASSQESGMGTGELFF. This chain joins TRBV4-1 and TRBJ2-2, with TRBD2 matching 7 bases. This CDR3 has 16 residues. Losses at the gene ends were 0 bases for V and 4 bases for J; bases not matched to a gene: 5. Germline V lookup: CDR1 MGHRA, CDR2 YSYEKL.